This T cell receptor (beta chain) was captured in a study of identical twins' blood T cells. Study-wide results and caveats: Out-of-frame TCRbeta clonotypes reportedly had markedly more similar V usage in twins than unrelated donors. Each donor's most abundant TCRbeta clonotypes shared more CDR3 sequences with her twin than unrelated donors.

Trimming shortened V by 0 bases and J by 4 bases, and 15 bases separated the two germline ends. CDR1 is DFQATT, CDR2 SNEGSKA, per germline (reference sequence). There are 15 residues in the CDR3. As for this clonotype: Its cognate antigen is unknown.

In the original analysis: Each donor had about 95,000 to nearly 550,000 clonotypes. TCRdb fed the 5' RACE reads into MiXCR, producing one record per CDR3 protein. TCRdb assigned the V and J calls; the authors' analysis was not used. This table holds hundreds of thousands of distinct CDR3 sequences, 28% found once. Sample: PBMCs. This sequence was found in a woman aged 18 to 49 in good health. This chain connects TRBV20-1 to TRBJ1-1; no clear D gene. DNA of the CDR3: TGCAGTGCTAGAGATCCTTGGGGTCTAGGCACTGAAGCTTTCTTT. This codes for CSARDPWGLGTEAFF.